The clone carrying this TCR beta chain was observed at least ten times. The time point here: patch test 3, about 24 weeks after DPC sensitization. Noted treatment: therapeutic diphenylcyclopropenone sensitization with weekly scalp DPC. Germline V gene data show CDR1 as SQVTM and CDR2 as ANQGSEA. Trimming left V 6 bases short and J 10 bases short, with 9 bases between. There are 9 residues in the CDR3. The library gave individual cDNA molecules unique molecular identifiers. TCRdb reanalysed the RACE reads using MiXCR and keeps one entry per CDR3 protein. The table has just over 70,000 distinct CDR3 sequences, around 10% seen once; the top ten hold roughly 1.3%. This entry is derived from a study of human T cells and chemical hapten exposure.

The sequence derives from a woman between 50 and 59 years old with alopecia areata. Some clones in this sample may be carry-over from other donors' samples. Sequencing used whole blood, obtained in connection with sensitization to the hapten diphenylcyclopropenone (DPC). The gene calls are TRBV29-1 and TRBJ1-1; perhaps TRBD1 as D (6 bases). CDR3 in amino acids: CSVQGLAFF. In DNA, the CDR3 is TGCAGCGTACAGGGATTAGCTTTCTTT.